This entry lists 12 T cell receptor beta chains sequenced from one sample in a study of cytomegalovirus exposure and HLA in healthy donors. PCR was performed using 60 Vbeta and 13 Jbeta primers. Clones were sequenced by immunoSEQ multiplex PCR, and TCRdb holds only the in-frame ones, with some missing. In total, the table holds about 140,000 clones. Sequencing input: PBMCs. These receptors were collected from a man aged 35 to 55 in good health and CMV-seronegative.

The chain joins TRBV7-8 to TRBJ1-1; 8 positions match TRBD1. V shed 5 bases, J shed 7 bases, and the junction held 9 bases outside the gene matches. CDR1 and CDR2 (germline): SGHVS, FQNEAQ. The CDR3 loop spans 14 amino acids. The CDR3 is CASSLKTGVDEAFF. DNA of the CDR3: TGTGCCAGCAGCCTGAAGACAGGGGTCGATGAAGCTTTCTTT. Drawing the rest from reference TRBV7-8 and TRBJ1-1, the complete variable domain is GAGVSQSPRYKVAKRGQDVALRCDPISGHVSLFWYQQALGQGPEFLTYFQNEAQLDKSGLPSDRFFAERPEGSVSTLKIQRTQQEDSAVYLCASSLKTGVDEAFFGQGTRLTVV.

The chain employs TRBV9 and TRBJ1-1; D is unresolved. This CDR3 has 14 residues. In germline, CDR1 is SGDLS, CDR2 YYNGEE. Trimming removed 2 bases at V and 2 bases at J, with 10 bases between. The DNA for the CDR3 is TGTGCCAGCAGCGTTTCACAATATAACACTGAAGCTTTCTTT. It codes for CASSVSQYNTEAFF.

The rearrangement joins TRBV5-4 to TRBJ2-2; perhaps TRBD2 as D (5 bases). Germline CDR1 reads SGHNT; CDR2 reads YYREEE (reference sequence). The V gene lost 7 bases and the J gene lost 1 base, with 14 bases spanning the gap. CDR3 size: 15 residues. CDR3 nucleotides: TGTGCCAGCGGGAGAGCAGGTTTGAACACCGGGGAGCTGTTTTTT. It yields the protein CASGRAGLNTGELFF.

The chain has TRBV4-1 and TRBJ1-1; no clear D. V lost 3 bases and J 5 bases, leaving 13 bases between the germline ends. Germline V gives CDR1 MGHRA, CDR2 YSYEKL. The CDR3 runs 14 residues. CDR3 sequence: CASSQLVRGTEAFF. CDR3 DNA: TGCGCCAGCAGCCAGTTAGTGCGGGGAACTGAAGCTTTCTTT.

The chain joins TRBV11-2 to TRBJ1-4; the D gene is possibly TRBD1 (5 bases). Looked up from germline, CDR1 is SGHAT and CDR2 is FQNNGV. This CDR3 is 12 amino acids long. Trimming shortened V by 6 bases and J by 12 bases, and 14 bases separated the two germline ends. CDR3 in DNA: TGTGCCAGCAGTAACTCTCAGGGTGAACTGTTTTTT. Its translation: CASSNSQGELFF.

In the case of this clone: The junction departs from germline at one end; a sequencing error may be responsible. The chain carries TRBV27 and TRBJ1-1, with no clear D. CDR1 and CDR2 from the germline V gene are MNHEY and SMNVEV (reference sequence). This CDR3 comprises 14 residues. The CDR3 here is CASSLSRLNTEAFF. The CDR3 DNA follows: TGTGCCAGCAGCTTATCCAGGTTGAACACTGAAGCTTTCTTT.

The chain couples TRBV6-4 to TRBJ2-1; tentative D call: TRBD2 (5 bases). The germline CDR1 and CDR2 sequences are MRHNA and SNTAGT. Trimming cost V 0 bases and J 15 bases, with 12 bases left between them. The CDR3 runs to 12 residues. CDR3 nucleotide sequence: TGTGCCAGCAGTGACTCCACGCGGGTACGGTTCTTC. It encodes CASSDSTRVRFF.

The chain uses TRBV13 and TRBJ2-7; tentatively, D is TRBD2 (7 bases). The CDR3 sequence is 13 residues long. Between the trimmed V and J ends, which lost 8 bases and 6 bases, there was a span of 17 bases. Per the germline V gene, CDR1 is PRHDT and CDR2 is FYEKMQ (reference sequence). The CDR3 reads CASGEGGASEQYF. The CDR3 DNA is TGTGCCAGCGGGGAGGGGGGGGCCTCCGAGCAGTACTTC.

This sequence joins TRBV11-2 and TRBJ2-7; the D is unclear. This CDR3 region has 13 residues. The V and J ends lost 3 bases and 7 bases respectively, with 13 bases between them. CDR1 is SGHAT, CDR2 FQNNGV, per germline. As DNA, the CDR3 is TGTGCCAGCAGCTTTCCGACACACACAGAGCAGTACTTC. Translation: CASSFPTHTEQYF.

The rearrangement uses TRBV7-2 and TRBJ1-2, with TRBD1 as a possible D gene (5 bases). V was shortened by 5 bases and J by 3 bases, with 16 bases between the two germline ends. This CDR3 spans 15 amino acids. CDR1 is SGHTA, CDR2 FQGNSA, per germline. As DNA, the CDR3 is TGTGCCAGCAGCGTCCTCCCGGGGGTTGACTATGGCTACACCTTC. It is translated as CASSVLPGVDYGYTF.

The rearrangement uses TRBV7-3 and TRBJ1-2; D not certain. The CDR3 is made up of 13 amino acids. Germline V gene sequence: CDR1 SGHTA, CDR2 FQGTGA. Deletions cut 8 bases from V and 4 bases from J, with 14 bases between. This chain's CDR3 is CASSEQSGYGYTF. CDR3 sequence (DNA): TGTGCCAGCTCTGAACAGTCCGGCTATGGCTACACCTTC.

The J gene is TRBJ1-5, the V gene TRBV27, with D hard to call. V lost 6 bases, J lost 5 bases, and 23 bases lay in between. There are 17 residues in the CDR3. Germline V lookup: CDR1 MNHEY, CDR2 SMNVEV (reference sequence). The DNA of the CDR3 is TGTGCCAGCAGCCTCGTTGCGTGGTCAGGTTCCCATCAGCCCCAGCATTTT. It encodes CASSLVAWSGSHQPQHF.